These T cell receptor beta chains were read from a single sample in a study of blood T cell repertoires in COVID-19. TCRdb's copy holds only in-frame clones and misses some; the assay was immunoSEQ multiplex PCR. The data contain hundreds of thousands of clones, roughly 90% of them singletons. The specimen sequenced was peripheral blood. The source of these receptors is a woman between 25 and 40 years old with COVID-19, enrolled during active disease. Both conserved end residues are part of each CDR3. D genes are given only for firm matches. Rows give clone size only sometimes, using once, few, many, or a class for an expanded clone.

TRBJ2-1 | TRBV2 | few | TRBD1 | CASNRQGNEQFF | TGTGCCAGCAACAGACAGGGCAATGAGCAGTTCTTC
TRBJ2-5 | TRBV2 | NA | NA | CASSTYRPDQETQYF | TGTGCCAGCAGCACGTACAGGCCGGACCAAGAGACCCAGTACTTC
TRBJ2-1 | TRBV19 | NA | TRBD1 | CASSRDRELNEQFF | TGTGCCAGTAGTAGGGACAGGGAGTTAAATGAGCAGTTCTTC
TRBJ2-5 | TRBV6-5 | NA | TRBD1 | CASSPWTGEETQYF | TGTGCCAGCAGTCCTTGGACAGGGGAAGAGACCCAGTACTTC
TRBJ2-6 | TRBV19 | NA | NA | CASKPEVRANVLTF | TGTGCCAGTAAGCCGGAGGTGAGAGCCAACGTCCTGACTTTC
TRBJ2-7 | TRBV5-1 | NA | NA | CASSGRGYEQYF | TGCGCCAGCAGCGGCAGGGGATACGAGCAGTACTTC
TRBJ1-1 | TRBV3-1/TRBV3-2 | once | NA | CASSQDGVPRGAFF | TGTGCCAGCAGCCAAGATGGGGTCCCACGGGGGGCTTTCTTT
TRBJ1-2 | TRBV7-9 | once | TRBD1 | CASSSPTSLDRAPYGYTF | TGTGCCAGCAGTTCCCCTACGTCCCTCGACAGGGCCCCCTATGGCTACACCTTC
TRBJ1-2 | TRBV5-4 | NA | NA | CAAGGNYGYTF | TGTGCCGCGGGGGGAAACTATGGCTACACCTTC
TRBJ2-1 | TRBV11-2 | NA | TRBD2 | CASSLDRTSYNEQFF | TGTGCCAGCAGCTTAGACAGGACTAGCTACAATGAGCAGTTCTTC
TRBJ2-3 | TRBV7-9 | NA | NA | CASSFSMDTQYF | TGTGCCAGCAGCTTCTCTATGGATACGCAGTATTTT
TRBJ2-3 | TRBV19 | NA | NA | CASSSGGGTDTQYF | TGTGCCAGTAGTTCCGGGGGAGGCACAGATACGCAGTATTTT
TRBJ2-5 | TRBV4-1 | NA | TRBD2 | CASSQEFAGGTTQETQYF | TGCGCCAGCAGCCAAGAATTTGCGGGGGGTACTACCCAAGAGACCCAGTACTTC